This T cell receptor beta chain comes out of a study of CD8 T cells in Susac syndrome. The CDR3 is made up of 12 amino acids. Germline CDR1 MDHEN, CDR2 SYDVKM. Trimming pared 3 bases from V and 5 bases from J, leaving 8 bases between. The authors carried out high-throughput sequencing of TCR beta. They applied it to CD8+ and CD4+ T cells obtained from blood. Controls were healthy donors (matched for age and sex). The authors reverse transcribed roughly 0.45 to 1 ug RNA with random hexamers. The CDR3 of TCR beta was amplified by immunoSEQ multiplex PCR across 54 Vbeta and 13 Jbeta. Via MiXCR, TCRdb re-called the immunoSEQ multiplex PCR reads, giving one row per CDR3 protein. Of some 150,000 distinct CDR3 sequences detected, about 94% appear once; the ten largest clones hold approximately 0.25%. Study observations and caveats: Individuals included in the TCR sequencing and HLA analysis were acknowledged by the study to be relatively few in number.

Remarks on this clonotype: Its antigen is undetermined.

The clonotype comes from a human donor in good health. V is TRBV28 and J is TRBJ2-7, with D possibly TRBD1 on 5 matching bases. Specimen: CD8+ T cells from PBMCs. CDR3 residues: CASSFLGDEQYF. The CDR3 DNA is TGTGCCAGCAGTTTCTTAGGGGACGAGCAGTACTTC.